The 7 T cell receptor beta chains below all came from one sample that was sequenced in a study of glioma-infiltrating T cells after dendritic cell vaccination. The protocol was immunoSEQ multiplex PCR, while the TCRdb copy is restricted to in-frame clones and leaves out a portion. The table has 20,000 to 25,000 clones, approximately 85% seen once. The sample here was blood, taken before dendritic cell vaccination. The receptors here all came from a human donor with glioblastoma.

In this sample, this clone turned up once. Other DNA sequences of this sample code for an identical CDR3. The chain is built from TRBV12-5 and TRBJ2-5; D remains ambiguous. The CDR3 contains 12 residues. Trimming took 6 bases from V and 4 from J, leaving 9 bases between them. Germline CDR1 reads LGHNT; CDR2 reads FRNRAP. As DNA, the CDR3 is TGTGCTAGTGGGCCTGATAGAGAGACCCAGTACTTC. It specifies CASGPDRETQYF.

This chain joins TRBV10-3 and TRBJ2-5; D uncertain. The germline V and J ends were trimmed by 3 bases and 5 bases, with 10 bases remaining between them. This CDR3 contains 13 residues. Germline CDR1 is ENHRY and CDR2 is SYGVKD. In nucleotides, the CDR3 is TGTGCCATCAGTGACGACCCCGGGGAGACCCAGTACTTC. This gives the protein CAISDDPGETQYF.

This clone was counted a single time. The rearrangement uses TRBV10-3 and TRBJ2-7; TRBD1 is a possible D gene (6 bases). There are 14 residues in the CDR3. The germline V gene has CDR1 ENHRY and CDR2 SYGVKD. Between the trimmed V and J ends, which lost 2 bases and 4 bases, there was a span of 12 bases. The CDR3 nucleotides read TGTGCCATCAGTGAGACTGGACAGAAGTACGAGCAGTACTTC. Amino acids: CAISETGQKYEQYF.

To note about this clone: The junction differs from germline at one of its ends, possibly a read error. The chain carries TRBV7-7 and TRBJ2-5; the match to TRBD1 covers 12 bases. CDR1 is SSHAT and CDR2 is FNYEAQ in the germline V gene (reference sequence). The CDR3 is 14 amino acids. CDR3 protein: CASSWDRGLETQYF. As DNA, the CDR3 is TGTGCTAGCAGCTGGGACAGGGGGCTAGAGACCCAGTACTTC.

This rearrangement joins TRBV9 to TRBJ2-5, with 7 bases aligning to TRBD2. V was clipped by 0 bases and J by 3 bases; unmatched bases: 5. This CDR3 region has 15 residues. Germline V gives CDR1 SGDLS, CDR2 YYNGEE. CDR3 residues: CASSVGGLLKETQYF. As DNA, the CDR3 is TGTGCCAGCAGCGTAGGGGGACTACTGAAAGAGACCCAGTACTTC.

J is TRBJ2-7 and V is TRBV27, with 9 bases aligning to TRBD1. CDR3 length: 12 amino acids. In germline, CDR1 is MNHEY, CDR2 SMNVEV (reference sequence). V lost 7 bases, J lost 5 bases, and 3 bases stayed unmatched. The chain's CDR3 is CASIGTGNEQYF. CDR3 nucleotides: TGTGCCAGCATAGGGACAGGGAACGAGCAGTACTTC.

In DNA form, the CDR3 reads TGTGCCAGCAGTCTGCCAGGGGGCACCGGGGAGCTGTTTTTT. It specifies CASSLPGGTGELFF. V gene TRBV6-5 combines with J gene TRBJ2-2; TRBD1 agrees at 7 bases. With V trimmed by 5 bases and J by 4 bases, 4 bases remained unmatched. Germline CDR1 and CDR2: MNHEY and SVGAGI. CDR3 size: 14 residues.